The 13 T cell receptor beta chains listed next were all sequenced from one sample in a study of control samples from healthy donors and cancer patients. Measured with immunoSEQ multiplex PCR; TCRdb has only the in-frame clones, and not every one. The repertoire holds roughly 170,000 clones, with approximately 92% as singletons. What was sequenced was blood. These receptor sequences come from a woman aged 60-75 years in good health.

Written as DNA, the CDR3 is TGTGCCAGCAGTCAACAGGGTTCGGGAAACACCATATATTTT. Protein: CASSQQGSGNTIYF. The chain joins TRBV2 to TRBJ1-3; D possibly corresponds to TRBD1 (6 bases). The CDR3 covers 14 residues. The V end was cut by 5 bases, the J end by 4 bases, with 12 bases between. Germline V lookup: CDR1 SNHLY, CDR2 FYNNEI.

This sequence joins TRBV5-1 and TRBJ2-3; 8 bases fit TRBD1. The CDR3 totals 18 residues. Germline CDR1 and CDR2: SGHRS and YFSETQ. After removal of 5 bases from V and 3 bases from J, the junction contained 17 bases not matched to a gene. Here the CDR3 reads CASSGWTGSFAGTDTQYF. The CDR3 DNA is TGCGCCAGCAGTGGGTGGACAGGGTCGTTTGCGGGGACAGATACGCAGTATTTT.

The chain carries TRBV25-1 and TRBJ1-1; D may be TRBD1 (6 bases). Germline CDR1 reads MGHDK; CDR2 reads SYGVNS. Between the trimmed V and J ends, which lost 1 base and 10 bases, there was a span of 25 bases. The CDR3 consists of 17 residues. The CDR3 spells CASSEFFAGLQGLGAFF. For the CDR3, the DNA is TGTGCCAGCAGTGAATTCTTTGCTGGGTTGCAGGGGCTTGGAGCTTTCTTT.

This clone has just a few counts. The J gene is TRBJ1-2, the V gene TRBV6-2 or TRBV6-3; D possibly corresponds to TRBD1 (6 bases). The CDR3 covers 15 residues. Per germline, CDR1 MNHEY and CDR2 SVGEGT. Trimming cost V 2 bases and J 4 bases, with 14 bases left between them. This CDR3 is CASSYALGGSYGYTF. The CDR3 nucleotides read TGTGCCAGCAGTTACGCTCTAGGGGGTTCCTATGGCTACACCTTC.

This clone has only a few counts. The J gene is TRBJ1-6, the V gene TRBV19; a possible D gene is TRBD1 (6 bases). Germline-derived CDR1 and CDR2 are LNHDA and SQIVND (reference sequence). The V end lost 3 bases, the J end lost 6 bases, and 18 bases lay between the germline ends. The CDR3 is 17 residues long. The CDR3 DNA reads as TGTGCCAGTAGTATTCGCGGACAGCGGCTGAGTAATTCACCCCTCCACTTT. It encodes CASSIRGQRLSNSPLHF.

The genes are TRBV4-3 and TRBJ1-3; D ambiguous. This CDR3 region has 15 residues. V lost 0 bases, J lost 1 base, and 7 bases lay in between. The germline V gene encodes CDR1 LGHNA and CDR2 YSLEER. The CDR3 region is CASSQDGGSGNTIYF. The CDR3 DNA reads TGCGCCAGCAGCCAAGATGGAGGGTCTGGAAACACCATATATTTT.

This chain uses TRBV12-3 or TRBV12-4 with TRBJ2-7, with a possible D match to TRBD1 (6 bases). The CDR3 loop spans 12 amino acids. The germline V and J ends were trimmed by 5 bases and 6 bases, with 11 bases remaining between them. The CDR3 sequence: CASSTTGSEQYF. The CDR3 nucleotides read TGTGCCAGCAGTACAACAGGGAGCGAGCAGTACTTC.

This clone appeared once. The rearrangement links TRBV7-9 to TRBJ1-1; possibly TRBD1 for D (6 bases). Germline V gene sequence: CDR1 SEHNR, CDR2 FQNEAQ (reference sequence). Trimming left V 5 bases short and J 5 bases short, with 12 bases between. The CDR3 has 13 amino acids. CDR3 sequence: CASSQEQGTEAFF. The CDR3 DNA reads TGTGCCAGCAGCCAGGAACAGGGAACTGAAGCTTTCTTT.

CDR3 region: CASTRTGTSELYGYTF. In nucleotides, the CDR3 is TGTGCCAGTACCCGAACGGGGACCAGCGAACTTTATGGCTACACCTTC. This rearrangement joins TRBV19 to TRBJ1-2; perhaps TRBD1 as D (5 bases). Trimming shortened V by 7 bases and J by 5 bases, and 23 bases separated the two germline ends. The CDR3 has 16 residues. Looked up from germline, CDR1 is LNHDA and CDR2 is SQIVND (reference sequence).

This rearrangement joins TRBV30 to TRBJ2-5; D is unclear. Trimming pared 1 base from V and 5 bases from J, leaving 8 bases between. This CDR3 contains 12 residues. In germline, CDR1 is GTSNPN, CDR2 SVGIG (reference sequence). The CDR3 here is CAWSAFSETQYF. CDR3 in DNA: TGTGCCTGGAGTGCATTCAGCGAGACCCAGTACTTC.

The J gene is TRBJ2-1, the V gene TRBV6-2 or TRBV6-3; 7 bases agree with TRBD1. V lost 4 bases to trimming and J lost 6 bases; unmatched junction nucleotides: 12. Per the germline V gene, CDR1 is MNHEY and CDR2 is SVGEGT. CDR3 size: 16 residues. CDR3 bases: TGTGCCAGCAGTTCCAAACGACAGGGTTGGGGCAATGAGCAGTTCTTC. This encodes CASSSKRQGWGNEQFF.

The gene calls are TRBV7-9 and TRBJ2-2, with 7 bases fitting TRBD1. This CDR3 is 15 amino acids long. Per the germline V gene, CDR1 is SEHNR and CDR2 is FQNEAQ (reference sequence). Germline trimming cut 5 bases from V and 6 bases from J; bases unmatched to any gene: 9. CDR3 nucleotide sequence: TGTGCCAGCAGCCGAACAGGGGTTGGTGCCGGGGAGCTGTTTTTT. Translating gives CASSRTGVGAGELFF.

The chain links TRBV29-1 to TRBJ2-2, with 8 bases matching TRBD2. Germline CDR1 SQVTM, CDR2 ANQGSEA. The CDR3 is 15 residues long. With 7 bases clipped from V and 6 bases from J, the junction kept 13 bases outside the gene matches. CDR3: CSAEPGGAAPGELFF. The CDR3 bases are TGCAGCGCGGAACCCGGGGGGGCAGCGCCCGGGGAGCTGTTTTTT.